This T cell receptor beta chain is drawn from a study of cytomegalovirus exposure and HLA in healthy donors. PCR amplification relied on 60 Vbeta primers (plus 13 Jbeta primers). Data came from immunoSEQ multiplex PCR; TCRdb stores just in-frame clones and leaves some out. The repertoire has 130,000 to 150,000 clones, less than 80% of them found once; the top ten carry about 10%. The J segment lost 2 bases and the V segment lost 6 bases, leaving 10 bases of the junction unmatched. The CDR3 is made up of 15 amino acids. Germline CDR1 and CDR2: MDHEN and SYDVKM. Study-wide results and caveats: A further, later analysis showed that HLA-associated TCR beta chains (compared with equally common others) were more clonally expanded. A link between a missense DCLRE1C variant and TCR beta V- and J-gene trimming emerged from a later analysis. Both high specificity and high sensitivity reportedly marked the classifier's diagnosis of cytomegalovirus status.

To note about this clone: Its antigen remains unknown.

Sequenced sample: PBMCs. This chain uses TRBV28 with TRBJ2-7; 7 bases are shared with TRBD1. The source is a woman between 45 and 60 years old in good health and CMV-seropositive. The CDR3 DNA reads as TGTGCCAGCAGCCCCCCGGGACAGCAAACCTACGAGCAGTACTTC. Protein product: CASSPPGQQTYEQYF.